This T cell receptor beta chain was obtained from a study of T cell responses to AZD1222 COVID-19 vaccine. Overall study results and limits: Seropositive status at baseline applied to only six AZD1222 recipients.

The CDR3 has 12 residues. Germline CDR1 is GTSNPN and CDR2 is SVGIG (reference sequence). Trimming removed 4 bases at V and 9 bases at J, with 13 bases between. TCRdb's table, derived via immunoSEQ multiplex PCR, lists solely in-frame clones and lacks some. The sample contains 150,000 to 200,000 clones, roughly nine tenths of which appear only once. A word on this clone: The antigen remains unidentified.

The source is an adult who received the MenACWY meningococcal vaccine as a control. The chain combines TRBV30 with TRBJ1-3, with a weak D call TRBD1 (5 bases). Material: peripheral blood, obtained 28 days after the second dose of the MenACWY control vaccine. The CDR3 sequence is CAWKPSTGTIYF. For the CDR3, the DNA is TGTGCCTGGAAACCCAGTACAGGCACCATATATTTT.